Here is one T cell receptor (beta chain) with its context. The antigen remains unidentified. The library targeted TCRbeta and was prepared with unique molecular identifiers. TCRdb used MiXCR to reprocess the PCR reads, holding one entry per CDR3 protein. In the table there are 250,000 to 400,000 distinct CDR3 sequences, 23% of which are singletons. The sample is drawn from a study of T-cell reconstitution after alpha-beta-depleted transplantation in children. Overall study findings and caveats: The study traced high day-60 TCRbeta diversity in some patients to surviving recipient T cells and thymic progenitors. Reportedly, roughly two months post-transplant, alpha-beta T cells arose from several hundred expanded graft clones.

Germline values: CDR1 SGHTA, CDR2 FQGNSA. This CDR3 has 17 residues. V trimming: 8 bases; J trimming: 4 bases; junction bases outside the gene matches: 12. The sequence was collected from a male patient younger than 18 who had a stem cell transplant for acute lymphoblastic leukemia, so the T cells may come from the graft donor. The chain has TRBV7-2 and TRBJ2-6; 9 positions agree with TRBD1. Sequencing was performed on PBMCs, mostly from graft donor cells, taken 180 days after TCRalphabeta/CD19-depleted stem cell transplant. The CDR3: CASGYRGLFPGANVLTF. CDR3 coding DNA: TGTGCCAGCGGCTACAGGGGGCTTTTCCCCGGGGCCAACGTCCTGACTTTC.